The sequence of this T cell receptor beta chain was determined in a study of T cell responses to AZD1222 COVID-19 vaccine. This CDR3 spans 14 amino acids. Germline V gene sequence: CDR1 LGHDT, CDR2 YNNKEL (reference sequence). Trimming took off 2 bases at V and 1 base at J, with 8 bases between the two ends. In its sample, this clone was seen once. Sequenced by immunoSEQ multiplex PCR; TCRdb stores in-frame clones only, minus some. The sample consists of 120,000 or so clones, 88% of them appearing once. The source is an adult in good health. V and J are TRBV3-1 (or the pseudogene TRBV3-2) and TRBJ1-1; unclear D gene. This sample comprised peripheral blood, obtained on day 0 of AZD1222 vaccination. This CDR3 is CASSQTTANTEAFF. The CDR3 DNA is TGTGCCAGCAGCCAAACAACCGCGAACACTGAAGCTTTCTTT.